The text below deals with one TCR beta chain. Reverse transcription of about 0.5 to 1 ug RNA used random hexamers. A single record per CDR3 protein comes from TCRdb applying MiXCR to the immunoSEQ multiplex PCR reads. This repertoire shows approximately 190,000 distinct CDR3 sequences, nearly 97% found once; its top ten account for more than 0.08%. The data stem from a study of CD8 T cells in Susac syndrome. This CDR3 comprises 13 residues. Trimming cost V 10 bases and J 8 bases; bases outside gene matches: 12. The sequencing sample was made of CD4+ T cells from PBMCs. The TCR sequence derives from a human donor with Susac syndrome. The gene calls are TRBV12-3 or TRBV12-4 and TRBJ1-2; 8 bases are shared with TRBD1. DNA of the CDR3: TGTGCCACCGGACAGGGCGCCGTGGGGGGCTACACCTTC. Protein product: CATGQGAVGGYTF.